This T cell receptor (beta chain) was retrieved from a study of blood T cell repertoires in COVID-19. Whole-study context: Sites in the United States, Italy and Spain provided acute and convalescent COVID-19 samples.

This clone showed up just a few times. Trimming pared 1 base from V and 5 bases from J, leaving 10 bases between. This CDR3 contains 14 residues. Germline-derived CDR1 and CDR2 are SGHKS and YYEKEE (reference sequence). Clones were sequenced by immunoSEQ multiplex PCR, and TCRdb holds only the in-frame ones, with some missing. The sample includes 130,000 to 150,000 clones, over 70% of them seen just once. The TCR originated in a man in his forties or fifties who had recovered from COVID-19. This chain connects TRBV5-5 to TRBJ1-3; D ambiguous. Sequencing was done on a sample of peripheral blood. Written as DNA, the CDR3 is TGTGCCAGCAGCTTGTACCAGGCGAGAAACACCATATATTTT. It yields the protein CASSLYQARNTIYF.